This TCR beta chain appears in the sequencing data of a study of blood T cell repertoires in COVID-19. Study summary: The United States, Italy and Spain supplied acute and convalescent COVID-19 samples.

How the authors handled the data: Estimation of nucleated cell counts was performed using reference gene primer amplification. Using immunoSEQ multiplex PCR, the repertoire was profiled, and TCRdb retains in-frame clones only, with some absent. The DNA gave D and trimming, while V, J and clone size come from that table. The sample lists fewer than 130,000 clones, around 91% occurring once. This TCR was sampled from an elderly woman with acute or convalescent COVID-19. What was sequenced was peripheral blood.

In DNA form, the CDR3 reads TGTGCCAGCAGCTTAGTGTACGGGAGGTTCAGCTCCTACGAGCAGTACTTC. Translating it yields CASSLVYGRFSSYEQYF. The chain uses TRBV11-2 and TRBJ2-7; 7 positions match TRBD2. This CDR3 is built from 17 residues. Germline CDR1 and CDR2: SGHAT and FQNNGV. V trimming: 1 base; J trimming: 0 bases; junction bases outside the gene matches: 9.